In this sample, the clone carrying this TCR beta chain turned up a few times. Regarding time point: healthy volunteer bleed at 2 weeks. The study extracted total RNA from unfractionated whole blood. The study's library attached unique molecular identifiers to single cDNA molecules. TCRdb re-analysed the RACE reads in MiXCR, keeping a single row per CDR3 protein. The sample contains 85,000 to 95,000 distinct CDR3 sequences, about 8.7% of which appear only once. This sample was included in a study of human T cells and chemical hapten exposure. V lost 1 base to trimming and J lost 4 bases; unmatched junction nucleotides: 1. Germline V CDR1 and CDR2: LGHNA, YNFKEQ. This CDR3 spans 16 amino acids.

The clonotype was recovered from a female donor in good health. Some clones in this sample may be carry-over from other donors' samples. Sequencing was carried out using whole blood. This chain joins TRBV4-2 and TRBJ2-2, with 12 bases lining up with TRBD2. CDR3 sequence reads: CASSQGLAGATGELFF. CDR3 DNA sequence: TGTGCCAGCAGCCAAGGACTAGCGGGAGCCACCGGGGAGCTGTTTTTT.